What follows is one T cell receptor (beta chain) and its context. What it binds is not known. The sample belongs to a study of cytomegalovirus exposure and HLA in healthy donors. Germline V gives CDR1 LNHNV, CDR2 YYDKDF (reference sequence). V was clipped by 0 bases and J by 8 bases; unmatched bases: 9. CDR3 length: 15 residues. Study-wide results and caveats: Presence/absence analyses assumed roughly uniform sequencing depth across donors. In vitro experiments confirmed that a few CMV-associated chains were specific for CMV antigens. Beyond CMV serostatus, there was no information to go on about immune exposure.

The PCR employed 60 Vbeta primers together with 13 Jbeta primers. This table comes from immunoSEQ multiplex PCR, and its TCRdb copy is limited to in-frame clones, with some not included. This repertoire shows about 200,000 clones, approximately 80% found once; its top ten account for approximately 0.098%. The TCR was taken from a boy younger than 10 in good health and CMV-seronegative. Sequences were obtained from PBMCs. V gene TRBV15 combines with J gene TRBJ1-2; 7 bases line up with TRBD1. The CDR3 nucleotides are TGTGCCACCAGCAGAGATATTAGGGCAGGGGGAGGCTACACCTTC. This codes for CATSRDIRAGGGYTF.